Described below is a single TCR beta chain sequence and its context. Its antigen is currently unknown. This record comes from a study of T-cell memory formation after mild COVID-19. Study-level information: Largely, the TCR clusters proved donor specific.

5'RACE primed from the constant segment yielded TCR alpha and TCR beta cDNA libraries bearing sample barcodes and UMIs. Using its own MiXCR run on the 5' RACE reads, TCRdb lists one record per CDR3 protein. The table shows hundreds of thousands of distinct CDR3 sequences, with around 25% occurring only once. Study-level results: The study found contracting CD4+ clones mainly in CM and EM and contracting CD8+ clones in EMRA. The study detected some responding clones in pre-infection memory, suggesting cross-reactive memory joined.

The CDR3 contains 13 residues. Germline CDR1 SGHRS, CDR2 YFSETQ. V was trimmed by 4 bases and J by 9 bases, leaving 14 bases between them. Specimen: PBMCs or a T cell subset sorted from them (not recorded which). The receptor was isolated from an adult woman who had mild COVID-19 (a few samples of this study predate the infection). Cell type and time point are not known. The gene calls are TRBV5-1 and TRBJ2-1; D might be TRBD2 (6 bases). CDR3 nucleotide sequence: TGCGCCAGCAGCAGAGGGGACTTGAGTGAGCAGTTCTTC. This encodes CASSRGDLSEQFF.